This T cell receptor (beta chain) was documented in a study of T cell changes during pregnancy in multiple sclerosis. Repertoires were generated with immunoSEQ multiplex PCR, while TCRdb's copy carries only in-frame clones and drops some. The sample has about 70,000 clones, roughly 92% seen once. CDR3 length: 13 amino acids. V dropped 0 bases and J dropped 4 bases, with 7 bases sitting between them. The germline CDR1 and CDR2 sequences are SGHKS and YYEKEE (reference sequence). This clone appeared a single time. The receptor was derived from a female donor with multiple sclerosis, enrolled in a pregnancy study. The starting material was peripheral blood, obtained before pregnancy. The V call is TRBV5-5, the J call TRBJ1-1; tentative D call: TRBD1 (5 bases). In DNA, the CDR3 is TGTGCCAGCAGCTTGGCGGGACTCACTGAAGCTTTCTTT. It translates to CASSLAGLTEAFF.